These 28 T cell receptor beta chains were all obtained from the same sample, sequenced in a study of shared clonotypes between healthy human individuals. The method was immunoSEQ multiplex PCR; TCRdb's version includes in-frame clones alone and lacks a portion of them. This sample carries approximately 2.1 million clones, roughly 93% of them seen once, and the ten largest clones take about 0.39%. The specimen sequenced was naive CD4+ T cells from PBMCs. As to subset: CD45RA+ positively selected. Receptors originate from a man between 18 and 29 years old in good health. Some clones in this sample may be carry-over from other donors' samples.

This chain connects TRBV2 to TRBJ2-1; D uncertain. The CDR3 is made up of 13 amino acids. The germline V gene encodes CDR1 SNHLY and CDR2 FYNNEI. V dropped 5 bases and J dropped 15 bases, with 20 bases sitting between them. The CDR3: CASSPPGPQIGFF. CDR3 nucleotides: TGTGCCAGCAGTCCCCCCGGACCCCAAATCGGGTTCTTC.

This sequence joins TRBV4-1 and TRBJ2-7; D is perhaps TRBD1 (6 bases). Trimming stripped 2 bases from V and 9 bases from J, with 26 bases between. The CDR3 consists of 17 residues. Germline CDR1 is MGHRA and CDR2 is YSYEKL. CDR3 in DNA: TGCGCCAGCAGCCAATCACCTAACCGGGACAACCTACGCGGGCAGTACTTC. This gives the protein CASSQSPNRDNLRGQYF.

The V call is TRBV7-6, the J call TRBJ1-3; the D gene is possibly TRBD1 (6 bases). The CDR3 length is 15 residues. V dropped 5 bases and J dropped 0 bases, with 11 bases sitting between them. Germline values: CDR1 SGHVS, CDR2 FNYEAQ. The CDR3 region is CASSKGGFSGNTIYF. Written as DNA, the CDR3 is TGTGCCAGCAGCAAGGGGGGTTTCTCTGGAAACACCATATATTTT.

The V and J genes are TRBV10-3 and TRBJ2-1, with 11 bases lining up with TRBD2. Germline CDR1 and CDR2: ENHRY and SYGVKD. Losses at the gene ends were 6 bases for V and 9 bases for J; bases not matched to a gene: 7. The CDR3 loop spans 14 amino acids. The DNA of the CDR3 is TGTGCCATCAGCCAACTAGCGGGAGAGGTTGAGCAGTTCTTC. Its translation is CAISQLAGEVEQFF.

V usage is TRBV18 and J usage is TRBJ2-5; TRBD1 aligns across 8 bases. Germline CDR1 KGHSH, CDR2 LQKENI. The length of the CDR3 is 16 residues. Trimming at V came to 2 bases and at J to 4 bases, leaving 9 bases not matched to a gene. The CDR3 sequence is CASSPIQGVVGETQYF. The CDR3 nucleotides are TGTGCCAGCTCACCAATACAGGGGGTCGTAGGAGAGACCCAGTACTTC.

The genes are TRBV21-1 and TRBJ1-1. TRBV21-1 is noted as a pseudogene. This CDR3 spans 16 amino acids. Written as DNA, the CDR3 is TGTGCCAGCAGCAATAAATCCCCCGGGGGTAACACTGAAGCTTTCTTT. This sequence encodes CASSNKSPGGNTEAFF.

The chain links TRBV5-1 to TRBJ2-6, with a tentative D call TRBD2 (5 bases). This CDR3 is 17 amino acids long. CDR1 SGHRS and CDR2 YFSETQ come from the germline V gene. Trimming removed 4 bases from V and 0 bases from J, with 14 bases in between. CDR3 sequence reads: CASSTQIGDSGANVLTF. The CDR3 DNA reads TGCGCCAGCAGCACGCAAATCGGGGACTCTGGGGCCAACGTCCTGACTTTC. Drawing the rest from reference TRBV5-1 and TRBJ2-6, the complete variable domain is KAGVTQTPRYLIKTRGQQVTLSCSPISGHRSVSWYQQTPGQGLQFLFEYFSETQRNKGNFPGRFSGRQFSNSRSEMNVSTLELGDSALYLCASSTQIGDSGANVLTFGAGSRLTVL.

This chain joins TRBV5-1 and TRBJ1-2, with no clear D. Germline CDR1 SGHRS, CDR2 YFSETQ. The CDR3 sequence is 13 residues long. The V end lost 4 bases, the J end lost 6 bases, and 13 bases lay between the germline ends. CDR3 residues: CASSVLGVDGYTF. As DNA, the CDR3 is TGCGCCAGCAGCGTCTTGGGAGTGGATGGCTACACCTTC. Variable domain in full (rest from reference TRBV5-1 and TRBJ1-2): KAGVTQTPRYLIKTRGQQVTLSCSPISGHRSVSWYQQTPGQGLQFLFEYFSETQRNKGNFPGRFSGRQFSNSRSEMNVSTLELGDSALYLCASSVLGVDGYTFGSGTRLTVV.

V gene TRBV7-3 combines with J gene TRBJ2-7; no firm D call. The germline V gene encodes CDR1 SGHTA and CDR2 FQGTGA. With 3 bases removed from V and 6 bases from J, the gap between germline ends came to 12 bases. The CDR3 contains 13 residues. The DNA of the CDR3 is TGTGCCAGCAGCTTTGATCTGTCGAGCGAGCAGTACTTC. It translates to CASSFDLSSEQYF.

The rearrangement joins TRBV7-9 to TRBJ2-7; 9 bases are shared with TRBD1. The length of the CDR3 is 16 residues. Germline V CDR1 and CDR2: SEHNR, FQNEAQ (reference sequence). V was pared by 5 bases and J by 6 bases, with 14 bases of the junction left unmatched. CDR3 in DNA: TGTGCCAGCAGCCTCCTCCTCCGGGACAGGGTGGGCGAGCAGTACTTC. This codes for CASSLLLRDRVGEQYF. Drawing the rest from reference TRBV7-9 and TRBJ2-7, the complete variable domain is DTGVSQNPRHKITKRGQNVTFRCDPISEHNRLYWYRQTLGQGPEFLTYFQNEAQLEKSRLLSDRFSAERPKGSFSTLEIQRTEQGDSAMYLCASSLLLRDRVGEQYFGPGTRLTVT.

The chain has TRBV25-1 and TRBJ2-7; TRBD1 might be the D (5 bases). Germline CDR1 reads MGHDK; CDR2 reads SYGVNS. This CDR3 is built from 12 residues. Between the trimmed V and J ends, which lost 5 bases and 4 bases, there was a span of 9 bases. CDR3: CASSTHRYEQYF. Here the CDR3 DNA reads TGTGCCAGCAGTACCCACAGGTACGAGCAGTACTTC.

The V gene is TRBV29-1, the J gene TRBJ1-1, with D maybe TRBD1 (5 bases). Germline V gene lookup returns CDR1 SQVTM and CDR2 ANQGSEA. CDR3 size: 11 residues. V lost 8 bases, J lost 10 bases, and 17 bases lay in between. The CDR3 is CSTPTVLGAFF. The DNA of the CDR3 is TGCAGCACCCCGACAGTTCTTGGAGCTTTCTTT.

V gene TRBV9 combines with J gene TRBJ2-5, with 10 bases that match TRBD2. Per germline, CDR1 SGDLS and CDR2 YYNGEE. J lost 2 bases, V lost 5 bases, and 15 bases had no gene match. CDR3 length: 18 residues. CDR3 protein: CASSDSTSGIPWQETQYF. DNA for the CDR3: TGTGCCAGCAGTGACTCAACTAGCGGGATCCCGTGGCAAGAGACCCAGTACTTC.

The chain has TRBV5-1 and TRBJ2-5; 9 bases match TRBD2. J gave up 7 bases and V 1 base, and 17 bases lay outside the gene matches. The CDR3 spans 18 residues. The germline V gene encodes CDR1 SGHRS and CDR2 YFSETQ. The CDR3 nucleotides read TGCGCCAGCAGCTTGCTTGCTAGGATAGCGGGAGTGGTGGCGACCCAGTACTTC. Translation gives CASSLLARIAGVVATQYF.

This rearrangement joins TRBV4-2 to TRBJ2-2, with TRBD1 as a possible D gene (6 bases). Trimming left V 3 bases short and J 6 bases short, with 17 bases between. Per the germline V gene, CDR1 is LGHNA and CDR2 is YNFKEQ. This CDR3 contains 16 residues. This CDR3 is CASSQGWAEGAGELFF. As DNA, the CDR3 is TGTGCCAGCAGCCAGGGGTGGGCCGAGGGGGCCGGGGAGCTGTTTTTT.

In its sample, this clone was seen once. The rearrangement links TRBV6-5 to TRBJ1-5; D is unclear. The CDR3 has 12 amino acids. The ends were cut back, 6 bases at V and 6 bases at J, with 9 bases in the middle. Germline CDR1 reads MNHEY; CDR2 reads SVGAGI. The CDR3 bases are TGTGCCAGCAGCACACACGGTCAGCCCCAGCATTTT. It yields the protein CASSTHGQPQHF.

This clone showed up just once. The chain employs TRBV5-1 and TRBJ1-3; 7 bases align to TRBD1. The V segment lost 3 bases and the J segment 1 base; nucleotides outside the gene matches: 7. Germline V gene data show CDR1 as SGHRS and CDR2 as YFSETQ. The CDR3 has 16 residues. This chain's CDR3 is CASSSGGIDSGNTIYF. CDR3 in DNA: TGCGCCAGCAGCTCAGGGGGTATTGATTCTGGAAACACCATATATTTT.

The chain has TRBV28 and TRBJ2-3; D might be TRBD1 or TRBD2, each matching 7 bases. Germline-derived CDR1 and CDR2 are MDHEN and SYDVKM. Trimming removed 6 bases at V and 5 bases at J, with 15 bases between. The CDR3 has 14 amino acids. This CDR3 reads CASRPGGGLDTQYF. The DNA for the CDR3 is TGTGCCAGCAGGCCAGGGGGGGGGTTAGATACGCAGTATTTT.

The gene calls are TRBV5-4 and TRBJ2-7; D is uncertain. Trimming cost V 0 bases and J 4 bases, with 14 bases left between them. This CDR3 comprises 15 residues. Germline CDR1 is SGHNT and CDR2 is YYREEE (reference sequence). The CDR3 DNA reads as TGTGCCAGCAGCTTGGATCCCGGAGCTTCATACGAGCAGTACTTC. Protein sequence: CASSLDPGASYEQYF.

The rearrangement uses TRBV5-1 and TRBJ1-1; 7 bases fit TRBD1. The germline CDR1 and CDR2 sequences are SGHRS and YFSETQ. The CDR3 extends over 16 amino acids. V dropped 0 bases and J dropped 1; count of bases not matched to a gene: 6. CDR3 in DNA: TGCGCCAGCAGCTTGGGGAGGACAGGCAGGAACACTGAAGCTTTCTTT. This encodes CASSLGRTGRNTEAFF.

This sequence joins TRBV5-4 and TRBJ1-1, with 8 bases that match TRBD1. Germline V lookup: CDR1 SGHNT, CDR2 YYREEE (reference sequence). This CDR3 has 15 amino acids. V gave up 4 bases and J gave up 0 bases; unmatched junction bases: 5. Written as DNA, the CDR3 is TGTGCCAGCAGCAAACGGACAGGGCTGAACACTGAAGCTTTCTTT. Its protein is CASSKRTGLNTEAFF.

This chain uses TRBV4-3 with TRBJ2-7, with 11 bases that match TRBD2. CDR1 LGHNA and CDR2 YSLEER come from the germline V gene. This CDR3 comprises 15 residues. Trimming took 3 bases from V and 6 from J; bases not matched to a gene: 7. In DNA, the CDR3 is TGCGCCAGCAGCCACATAGCGGGAGGGCCTGGCGAGCAGTACTTC. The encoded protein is CASSHIAGGPGEQYF.

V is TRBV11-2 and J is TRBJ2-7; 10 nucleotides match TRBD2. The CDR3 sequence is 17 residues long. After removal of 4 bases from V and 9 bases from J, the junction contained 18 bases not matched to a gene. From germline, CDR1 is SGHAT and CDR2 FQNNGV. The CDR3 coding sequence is TGTGCCAGCAGCTCCGTTCCAGGGGCTAGCGGGAGAGTAGGGCAGTACTTC. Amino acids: CASSSVPGASGRVGQYF.

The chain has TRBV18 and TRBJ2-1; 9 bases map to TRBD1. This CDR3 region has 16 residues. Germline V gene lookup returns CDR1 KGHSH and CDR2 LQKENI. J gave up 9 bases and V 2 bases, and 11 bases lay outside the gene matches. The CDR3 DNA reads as TGTGCCAGCTCACCAACAGGGGGCCTAATTTCGGGTGAGCAGTTCTTC. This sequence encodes CASSPTGGLISGEQFF.

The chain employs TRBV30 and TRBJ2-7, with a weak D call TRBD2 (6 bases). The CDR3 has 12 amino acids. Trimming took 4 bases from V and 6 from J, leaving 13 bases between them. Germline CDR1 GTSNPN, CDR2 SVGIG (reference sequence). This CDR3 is CAWTPGGREQYF. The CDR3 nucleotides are TGTGCCTGGACCCCTGGAGGGCGCGAGCAGTACTTC.

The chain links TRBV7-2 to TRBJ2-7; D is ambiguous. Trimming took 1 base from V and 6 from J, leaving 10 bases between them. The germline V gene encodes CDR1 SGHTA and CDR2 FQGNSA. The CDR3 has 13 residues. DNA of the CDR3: TGTGCCAGCAGCTTAGTGGGGATCTCCGAGCAGTACTTC. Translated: CASSLVGISEQYF.

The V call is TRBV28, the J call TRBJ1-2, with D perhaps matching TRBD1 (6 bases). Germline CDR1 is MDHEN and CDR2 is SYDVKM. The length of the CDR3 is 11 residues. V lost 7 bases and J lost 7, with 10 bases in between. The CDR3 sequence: CASNQGPGYTF. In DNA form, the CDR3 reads TGTGCCAGCAACCAGGGGCCTGGCTACACCTTC.

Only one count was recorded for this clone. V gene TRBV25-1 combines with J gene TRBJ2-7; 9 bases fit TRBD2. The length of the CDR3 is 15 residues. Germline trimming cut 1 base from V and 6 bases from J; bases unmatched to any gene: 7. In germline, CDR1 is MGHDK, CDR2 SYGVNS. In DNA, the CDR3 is TGTGCCAGCAGTGAATCAGGGGCTAGCGGGACCGAGCAGTACTTC. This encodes CASSESGASGTEQYF.